What follows describes a single T cell receptor (beta chain). Its antigen is currently unknown. Compared with germline, one end of the junction differs, possibly owing to a read error. The germline CDR1 and CDR2 sequences are MNHNS and SASEGT. The CDR3 loop spans 13 amino acids. This specimen comes from a study of glioma-infiltrating T cells. General observations from the study: Very few CDR3 sequences were shared between tissue and blood. Tissue-blood divergence was below expectation in non-neoplastic patients, above in gliomas.

TCR alpha and beta CDR3 regions were amplified from RNA using iRepertoire nested multiplex PCR. TCRdb re-analysed the multiplex PCR reads in MiXCR, keeping a single row per CDR3 protein. The sample lists tens of thousands of distinct CDR3 sequences, roughly 37% occurring once. This receptor was identified in a human donor with low-grade glioma or glioblastoma, undergoing nonglioma brain surgery, or in good health (not recorded which). The rearrangement uses TRBV6-1 and TRBJ2-7, with 10 bases matching TRBD2. The source material was glioma tissue, nonneoplastic brain tissue, or PBMCs (not recorded which). The chain's CDR3 is CASRQREGDEQCF. The CDR3 DNA reads TGTGCCAGCAGACAGCGGGAGGGGGACGAGCAGTGCTTC.